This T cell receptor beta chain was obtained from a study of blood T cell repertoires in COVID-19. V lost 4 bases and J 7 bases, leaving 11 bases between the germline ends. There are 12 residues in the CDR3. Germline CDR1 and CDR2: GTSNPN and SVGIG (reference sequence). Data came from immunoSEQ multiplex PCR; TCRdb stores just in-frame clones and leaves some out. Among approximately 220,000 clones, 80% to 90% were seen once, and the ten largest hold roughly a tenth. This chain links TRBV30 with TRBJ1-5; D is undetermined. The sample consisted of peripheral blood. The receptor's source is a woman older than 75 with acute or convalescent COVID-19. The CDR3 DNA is TGTGCCTGGACCCTGCCGGGGCAGCCCCAGCATTTT. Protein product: CAWTLPGQPQHF.